This T cell receptor (beta chain) is drawn from a study of beta chain features in type 1 diabetes. Study results and caveats: Among patients with Type 1 diabetes, TCRB CDR3s were moderately but significantly shorter in every one of the four CD4+ subsets.

This clone was counted only a few times. Its antigen is not known. Each of the CD4+ naive, central memory, regulatory and stem cell-like memory populations was sorted via CD45RO/CCR7/CD25/CD127/CD95/CD27. The sequenced template was cDNA made from the entire isolated RNA. The data were produced by immunoSEQ multiplex PCR, yet TCRdb's version contains in-frame clones alone and is incomplete. This sample has 200,000 to 300,000 clones, with around 9.9% found just once. V shed 8 bases, J shed 4 bases, and the junction held 12 bases outside the gene matches. CDR1 is MNHEY and CDR2 is SMNVEV in the germline V gene (reference sequence). The length of the CDR3 is 16 residues.

This chain uses TRBV27 with TRBJ2-3; 10 bases agree with TRBD1. The receptor comes from a man aged 25-40 years with type 1 diabetes. Input material: naive CD4+ T cells from blood. The CDR3 region is CASSKGTGVYPDTQYF. The CDR3 nucleotides read TGTGCCAGCTCAAAAGGGACAGGGGTTTATCCAGATACGCAGTATTTT.